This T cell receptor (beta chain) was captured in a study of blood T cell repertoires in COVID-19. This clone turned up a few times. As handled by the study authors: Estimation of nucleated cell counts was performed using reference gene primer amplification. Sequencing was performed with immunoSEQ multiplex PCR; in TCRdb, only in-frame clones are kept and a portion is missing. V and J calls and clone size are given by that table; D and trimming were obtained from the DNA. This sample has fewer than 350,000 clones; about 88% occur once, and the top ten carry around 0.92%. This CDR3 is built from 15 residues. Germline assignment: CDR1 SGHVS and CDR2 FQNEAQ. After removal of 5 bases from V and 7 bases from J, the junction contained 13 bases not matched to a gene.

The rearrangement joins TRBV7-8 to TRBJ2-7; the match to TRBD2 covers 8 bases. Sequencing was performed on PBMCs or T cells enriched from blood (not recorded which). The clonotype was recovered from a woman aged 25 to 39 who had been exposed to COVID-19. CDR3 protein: CASSTYSGTRREQYF. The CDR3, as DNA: TGTGCCAGCAGCACATATTCCGGGACTAGAAGGGAGCAGTACTTC.